What follows are 28 T cell receptor beta chains derived from one specimen sequenced in a study of monozygotic twins with inflammatory bowel disease (dated by TCRdb to between 2018 and 2021). Library construction relied on 5' RACE. TCRdb lists the instrument as Illumina HiSeq 2500. After reprocessing by TCRdb, each CDR3 protein sequence is one entry, and no DNA is given. This specimen's table enumerates some 450,000 distinct CDR3 sequences. Jointly, the top ten make up 2% to 3% of the sample. Sequenced: blood. Every receptor here comes from a human donor with ulcerative colitis or Crohn's disease, or a healthy co-twin of an affected twin (not recorded which).

The genes are TRBV6-6 and TRBJ2-7; there is no DNA to check the TCRdb D call of TRBD1. Germline CDR1 reads MNHNY; CDR2 reads SVGAGI (reference sequence). CDR3 length: 11 residues. CDR3: CASSKGSEQYF.

This chain uses TRBV20-1 with TRBJ2-2. Germline V gene sequence: CDR1 DFQATT, CDR2 SNEGSKA (reference sequence). The length of the CDR3 is 13 residues. The CDR3 spells CSARDFGAGELFF.

The chain recombines TRBV18 with TRBJ1-2. Germline CDR1 KGHSH, CDR2 LQKENI. CDR3 size: 12 residues. CDR3 amino acids: CASSADSYGYTF.

The gene calls are TRBV24-1 and TRBJ2-7. Per the germline V gene, CDR1 is KGHDR and CDR2 is SFDVKD. CDR3 length: 12 residues. The CDR3 loop is CATSDFSSEQYF.

The chain employs TRBV5-4 and TRBJ1-6; TCRdb selects TRBD1, and the lack of DNA leaves this call unchecked. The CDR3 has 16 residues. Germline V gene data show CDR1 as SGHNT and CDR2 as YYREEE (reference sequence). The CDR3 protein is CASSFGQRAYNSPLHF. Combining the CDR3 with reference TRBV5-4 and TRBJ1-6 gives the whole variable domain ETGVTQSPTHLIKTRGQQVTLRCSSQSGHNTVSWYQQALGQGPQFIFQYYREEENGRGNFPPRFSGLQFPNYSSELNVNALELDDSALYLCASSFGQRAYNSPLHFGNGTRLTVT.

The V call is TRBV7-2, the J call TRBJ2-5; the TCRdb call, TRBD2, lacks DNA for checking. The germline V gene encodes CDR1 SGHTA and CDR2 FQGNSA. The CDR3 is 15 amino acids. The CDR3 sequence is CASSSLPGSRGTQYF.

The V call is TRBV5-1, the J call TRBJ2-2. Germline V gives CDR1 SGHRS, CDR2 YFSETQ. There are 15 residues in the CDR3. The CDR3 here is CASQEEVTSTGELFF.

The rearrangement uses TRBV6-2 or TRBV6-3 and TRBJ2-7; the D call from TCRdb, TRBD2, cannot be confirmed without DNA. Germline lookup yields CDR1 MNHEY and CDR2 SVGEGT. CDR3 length: 17 residues. The CDR3 sequence is CASSYSMREGRSYEQYF.

The chain carries TRBV7-2 and TRBJ1-1; TCRdb lists TRBD1, though no DNA is available to test this call. Germline V gene lookup returns CDR1 SGHTA and CDR2 FQGNSA. This CDR3 contains 14 residues. The chain's CDR3 is CASRTGRTNTEAFF.

The chain links TRBV12-5 to TRBJ2-7; absent DNA, TCRdb's TRBD2 call cannot be checked. Germline CDR1 is LGHNT and CDR2 is FRNRAP. CDR3 length: 15 residues. CDR3 sequence reads: CASGSTSGRTYEQYF.

J is TRBJ2-7 and V is TRBV6-2 or TRBV6-3; TCRdb's D gene call, TRBD1, goes unchecked for lack of DNA. Per the germline V gene, CDR1 is MNHEY and CDR2 is SVGEGT. CDR3 length: 14 residues. This CDR3 reads CASSPWDRAYEQYF.

This rearrangement joins TRBV18 to TRBJ1-4; TCRdb designates TRBD1, a call that cannot be tested without DNA. The germline gives CDR1 KGHSH, CDR2 LQKENI. The CDR3 runs to 14 residues. CDR3 loop: CASSPGRSAGKLFF.

The chain combines TRBV6-5 with TRBJ2-1; TCRdb lists TRBD2, though no DNA is available to test this call. The CDR3 loop spans 18 amino acids. In germline, CDR1 is MNHEY, CDR2 SVGAGI. CDR3 loop: CASSYFLSGASSYNEQFF.

The chain carries TRBV4-1 and TRBJ1-2; absent DNA, TCRdb's TRBD1 call cannot be checked. The CDR3 runs 15 residues. CDR1 is MGHRA, CDR2 YSYEKL, per germline. The CDR3 is CASSHGGQQGDGYTF.

This CDR3 reads CASSQEDKLAASYNEQFF. This chain joins TRBV4-3 and TRBJ2-1; TCRdb's D call of TRBD2 is untestable without DNA. This CDR3 comprises 18 residues. The germline V gene has CDR1 LGHNA and CDR2 YSLEER.

The chain recombines TRBV5-1 with TRBJ2-5; TCRdb lists TRBD2, though no DNA is available to test this call. Germline lookup yields CDR1 SGHRS and CDR2 YFSETQ. The CDR3 covers 16 residues. CDR3 loop: CASSRKVTLEEETQYF. The entire variable domain, with the rest obtained from reference TRBV5-1 and TRBJ2-5, is as follows: KAGVTQTPRYLIKTRGQQVTLSCSPISGHRSVSWYQQTPGQGLQFLFEYFSETQRNKGNFPGRFSGRQFSNSRSEMNVSTLELGDSALYLCASSRKVTLEEETQYFGPGTRLLVL.

The chain joins TRBV29-1 to TRBJ2-7; absent DNA, TCRdb's TRBD1 call cannot be checked. Germline CDR1 and CDR2: SQVTM and ANQGSEA. The CDR3 is made up of 13 amino acids. The CDR3 sequence: CSASEGPSYEQYF.

This chain connects TRBV5-4 to TRBJ2-1; the TCRdb call, TRBD1, lacks DNA for checking. The CDR3 totals 15 residues. Per germline, CDR1 SGHNT and CDR2 YYREEE (reference sequence). This CDR3 is CASSAPDSARNEQFF.

The chain carries TRBV29-1 and TRBJ1-2; TCRdb's D call, TRBD1, is unchecked because there is no DNA. The CDR3 consists of 13 residues. Germline V CDR1 and CDR2: SQVTM, ANQGSEA. CDR3 region: CSVPGTGDYGYTF. Looking up the rest from reference TRBV29-1 and TRBJ1-2 gives the full variable domain: SAVISQKPSRDICQRGTSLTIQCQVDSQVTMMFWYRQQPGQSLTLIATANQGSEATYESGFVIDKFPISRPNLTFSTLTVSNMSPEDSSIYLCSVPGTGDYGYTFGSGTRLTVV.

This sequence joins TRBV5-1 and TRBJ2-7; TCRdb calls TRBD1, which cannot be checked without DNA. Germline V gene sequence: CDR1 SGHRS, CDR2 YFSETQ. CDR3 length equals 13 residues. CDR3 in amino acids: CASSGTGTYDQYF. Complete variable domain (other parts from reference TRBV5-1 and TRBJ2-7): KAGVTQTPRYLIKTRGQQVTLSCSPISGHRSVSWYQQTPGQGLQFLFEYFSETQRNKGNFPGRFSGRQFSNSRSEMNVSTLELGDSALYLCASSGTGTYDQYFGPGTRLTVT.

This chain links TRBV7-2 with TRBJ2-5; with no DNA, the TCRdb D assignment of TRBD1 cannot be verified. The CDR3 is 14 amino acids. Germline CDR1 and CDR2: SGHTA and FQGNSA. The CDR3 protein is CASSSGPGPETQYF.

The chain couples TRBV10-3 to TRBJ2-2; TCRdb picks TRBD2, but there is no DNA to check that call. Per the germline V gene, CDR1 is ENHRY and CDR2 is SYGVKD. This CDR3 is 15 amino acids long. The CDR3 here is CAISNLAGAGRELFF.

The gene calls are TRBV5-1 and TRBJ2-2; with no DNA, the TCRdb D assignment of TRBD1 cannot be verified. This CDR3 spans 17 amino acids. CDR1 and CDR2 from the germline V gene are SGHRS and YFSETQ. CDR3 loop: CASSLAVLTGGTGELFF.

This sequence joins TRBV5-1 and TRBJ1-4; without DNA, the TCRdb call of TRBD1 cannot be checked. Germline CDR1 reads SGHRS; CDR2 reads YFSETQ. The length of the CDR3 is 15 residues. The CDR3 reads CASSPNPDINEKLFF.

V is TRBV18 and J is TRBJ1-5; the D gene TCRdb calls, TRBD1, cannot be checked with no DNA. This CDR3 is built from 13 residues. Germline CDR1 reads KGHSH; CDR2 reads LQKENI. CDR3 residues: CASSPTGNQPQHF.

The V and J genes are TRBV7-3 and TRBJ2-3. CDR1 SGHTA and CDR2 FQGTGA come from the germline V gene. The CDR3 runs 16 residues. This CDR3 reads CASSSDGLGGTDTQYF.

The V call is TRBV9, the J call TRBJ2-1; with no DNA, the TCRdb D assignment of TRBD2 cannot be verified. CDR1 and CDR2 from the germline V gene are SGDLS and YYNGEE. This CDR3 comprises 16 residues. The CDR3 reads CASSVETSGYYNEQFF.

The chain couples TRBV20-1 to TRBJ1-1; as DNA is missing, the TRBD1 call by TCRdb cannot be tested. The germline V gene has CDR1 DFQATT and CDR2 SNEGSKA (reference sequence). The CDR3 is made up of 14 amino acids. CDR3 loop: CSARDDRGNTEAFF.